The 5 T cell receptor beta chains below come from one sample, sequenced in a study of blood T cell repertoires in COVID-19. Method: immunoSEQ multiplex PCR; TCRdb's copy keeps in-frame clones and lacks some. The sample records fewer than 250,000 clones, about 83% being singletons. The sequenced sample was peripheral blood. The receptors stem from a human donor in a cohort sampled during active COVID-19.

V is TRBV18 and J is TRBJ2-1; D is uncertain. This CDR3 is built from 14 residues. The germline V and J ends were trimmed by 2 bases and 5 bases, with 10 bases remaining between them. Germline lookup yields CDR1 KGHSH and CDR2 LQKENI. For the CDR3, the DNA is TGTGCCAGCTCACCATCCAATCATGACAATGAGCAGTTCTTC. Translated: CASSPSNHDNEQFF.

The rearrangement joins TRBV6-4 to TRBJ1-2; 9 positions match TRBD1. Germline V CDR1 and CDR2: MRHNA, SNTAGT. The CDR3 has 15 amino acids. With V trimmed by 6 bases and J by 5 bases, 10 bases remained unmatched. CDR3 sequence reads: CASSRGQGKRYGYTF. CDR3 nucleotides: TGTGCCAGCAGCCGAGGACAGGGGAAAAGGTATGGCTACACCTTC.

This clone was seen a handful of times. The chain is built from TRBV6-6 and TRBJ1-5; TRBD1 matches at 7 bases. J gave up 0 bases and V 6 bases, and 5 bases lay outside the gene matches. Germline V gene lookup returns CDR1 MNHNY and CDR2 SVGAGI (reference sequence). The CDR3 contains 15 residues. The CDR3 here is CASRRGTVSNQPQHF. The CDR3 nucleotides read TGTGCCAGCAGACGAGGGACAGTTAGCAATCAGCCCCAGCATTTT.

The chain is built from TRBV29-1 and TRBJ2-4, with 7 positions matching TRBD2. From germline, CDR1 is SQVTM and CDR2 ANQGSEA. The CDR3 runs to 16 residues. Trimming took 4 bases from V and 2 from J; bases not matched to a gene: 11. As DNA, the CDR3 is TGCAGCGTTGGGGTTAAGGCGGGGGTTTCCAAAAACATTCAGTACTTC. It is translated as CSVGVKAGVSKNIQYF.

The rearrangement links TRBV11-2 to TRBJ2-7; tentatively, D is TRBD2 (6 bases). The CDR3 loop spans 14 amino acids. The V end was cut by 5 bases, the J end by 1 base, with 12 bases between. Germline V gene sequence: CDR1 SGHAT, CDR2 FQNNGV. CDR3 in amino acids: CASSPGLSSYEQYF. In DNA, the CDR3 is TGTGCCAGCAGCCCGGGACTTTCTTCCTACGAGCAGTACTTC.